This TCR beta chain was profiled in a study of shared clonotypes between healthy human individuals. It was across several immunoSEQ plates that each subset's genomic DNA was evenly split. Sorted-subset replicate PCR reactions contained around 220 ng DNA, corresponding to tens of thousands of T cell genomes. Sequencing was performed with immunoSEQ multiplex PCR; in TCRdb, only in-frame clones are kept and a portion is missing. The sample lists roughly 1,000,000 clones; more than 75% were seen once. Germline loops: CDR1 SGHAT, CDR2 FQNNGV. The CDR3 extends over 14 amino acids. V lost 3 bases and J lost 1, with 9 bases in between.

The sequenced material came from memory CD4+ T cells from PBMCs. Documented subset: CD45RA-negative fraction. The chain is built from TRBV11-2 and TRBJ1-1; perhaps TRBD1 as D (5 bases). This clonotype was sampled from a man between 18 and 35 years old in good health. Some clones in this sample may be carry-over from other donors' samples. CDR3 amino acids: CASSFGGTNTEAFF. CDR3 nucleotides: TGTGCCAGCAGCTTCGGGGGGACGAACACTGAAGCTTTCTTT.